The 21 T cell receptor beta chains listed next were all sequenced from one sample in a study of control samples from healthy donors and cancer patients. Method: immunoSEQ multiplex PCR; TCRdb's copy keeps in-frame clones and lacks some. Counted here are 85,000 to 90,000 clones, over 65% occurring once; the ten biggest clones make up around 2.1%. Sequences were obtained from blood. All receptors derive from a woman aged 40 to 49 in good health.

The chain couples TRBV6-1 to TRBJ2-6; TRBD2 might be the D (6 bases). The V gene's germline CDR1 is MNHNS and CDR2 SASEGT. Trimming removed 2 bases at V and 4 bases at J, with 15 bases between. This CDR3 is 17 amino acids long. The CDR3 coding sequence is TGTGCCAGCAGTGAACTCCTCCGCGGGGACGGGGCCAACGTCCTGACTTTC. This encodes CASSELLRGDGANVLTF.

This chain links TRBV7-2 with TRBJ1-1; weak D call: TRBD1 (5 bases). V lost 3 bases and J lost 2, with 10 bases in between. The CDR3 is 14 amino acids. Per germline, CDR1 SGHTA and CDR2 FQGNSA. The DNA for the CDR3 is TGTGCCAGCAGCTTTCGCCAGGGTAACACTGAAGCTTTCTTT. It encodes CASSFRQGNTEAFF.

The J gene is TRBJ2-3, the V gene TRBV6-2 or TRBV6-3; TRBD2 is a possible D gene (6 bases). The CDR3 length is 15 residues. V lost 1 base and J lost 4, with 12 bases in between. Germline values: CDR1 MNHEY, CDR2 SVGEGT. The CDR3 DNA follows: TGTGCCAGCAGTTACTTCGGGGGTTTGTCAGATACGCAGTATTTT. Amino acids: CASSYFGGLSDTQYF.

This clone was detected only a few times. V usage is TRBV2 and J usage is TRBJ2-1, with D possibly being TRBD2 (5 bases). Per the germline V gene, CDR1 is SNHLY and CDR2 is FYNNEI. Trimming removed 2 bases from V and 9 bases from J, with 11 bases in between. This CDR3 region has 13 residues. This CDR3 reads CASSEWPRGEQFF. In DNA form, the CDR3 reads TGTGCCAGCAGTGAATGGCCCCGGGGTGAGCAGTTCTTC.

J is TRBJ1-1 and V is TRBV6-6; 11 bases map to TRBD1. In germline, CDR1 is MNHNY, CDR2 SVGAGI (reference sequence). CDR3 length equals 14 residues. Losses at the gene ends were 6 bases for V and 5 bases for J; bases not matched to a gene: 5. In DNA, the CDR3 is TGTGCCAGCAGCTGGGGACAGGGGGTAACTGAAGCTTTCTTT. This sequence encodes CASSWGQGVTEAFF.

The V gene is TRBV9, the J gene TRBJ2-3; 10 bases map to TRBD2. Trimming cost V 2 bases and J 0 bases; bases outside gene matches: 3. The length of the CDR3 is 16 residues. Germline V gene lookup returns CDR1 SGDLS and CDR2 YYNGEE. CDR3 amino acids: CASSVGLAVSTDTQYF. DNA for the CDR3: TGTGCCAGCAGCGTTGGACTAGCGGTTAGCACAGATACGCAGTATTTT.

The chain recombines TRBV5-1 with TRBJ2-3; TRBD1 aligns across 8 bases. J gave up 4 bases and V 0 bases, and 10 bases lay outside the gene matches. The CDR3 totals 17 residues. Germline V gives CDR1 SGHRS, CDR2 YFSETQ. This CDR3 reads CASSLAGRAGGADTQYF. The DNA of the CDR3 is TGCGCCAGCAGCTTGGCCGGGCGGGCAGGGGGCGCAGATACGCAGTATTTT.

This rearrangement joins TRBV6-2 or TRBV6-3 to TRBJ2-7; D tentatively fits TRBD1 or TRBD2 (5 bases each). CDR3 length: 16 residues. Germline assignment: CDR1 MNHEY and CDR2 SVGEGT. V lost 2 bases to trimming and J lost 0 bases, with 14 bases between them. The CDR3 loop is CASSYGADGDSYEQYF. CDR3 nucleotides: TGTGCCAGCAGTTACGGGGCGGACGGGGACTCCTACGAGCAGTACTTC.

The gene calls are TRBV6-5 and TRBJ2-1, with D perhaps TRBD1 or TRBD2 (5 bases each). V lost 2 bases and J 6 bases, leaving 5 bases between the germline ends. This CDR3 spans 12 amino acids. The germline V gene encodes CDR1 MNHEY and CDR2 SVGAGI. The CDR3 here is CASSYGGNEQFF. The CDR3 DNA is TGTGCCAGCAGTTACGGGGGCAATGAGCAGTTCTTC.

CDR3 sequence: CASSLARDAYSNQPQHF. As DNA, the CDR3 is TGTGCCAGCAGCCTGGCCAGGGACGCGTATAGCAATCAGCCCCAGCATTTT. This sequence joins TRBV7-2 and TRBJ1-5, with D maybe TRBD1 (5 bases). Germline CDR1 and CDR2: SGHTA and FQGNSA. CDR3 length: 17 amino acids. Trimming left V 5 bases short and J 0 bases short, with 17 bases between.

The CDR3 reads CASSQRDSDYGYTF. The CDR3 nucleotides read TGTGCCAGCAGCCAACGGGACAGCGACTATGGCTACACCTTC. J is TRBJ1-2 and V is TRBV2; 7 bases map to TRBD1. This CDR3 is 14 amino acids long. The J segment lost 3 bases and the V segment lost 6 bases, leaving 7 bases of the junction unmatched. CDR1 and CDR2 from the germline V gene are SNHLY and FYNNEI. The full variable domain, completed using reference TRBV2 and TRBJ1-2, is EPEVTQTPSHQVTQMGQEVILRCVPISNHLYFYWYRQILGQKVEFLVSFYNNEISEKSEIFDDQFSVERPDGSNFTLKIRSTKLEDSAMYFCASSQRDSDYGYTFGSGTRLTVV.

This rearrangement joins TRBV30 to TRBJ1-1, with TRBD1 as a possible D gene (6 bases). There are 12 residues in the CDR3. V lost 4 bases and J 4 bases, leaving 10 bases between the germline ends. Germline CDR1 and CDR2: GTSNPN and SVGIG (reference sequence). Here the CDR3 DNA reads TGTGCCTGGATCGGGACACCCACTGAAGCTTTCTTT. Residues: CAWIGTPTEAFF.

The chain employs TRBV5-1 and TRBJ1-1; D may be TRBD1 (5 bases). The V and J ends lost 5 bases and 0 bases respectively, with 14 bases between them. The CDR3 spans 15 residues. CDR1 is SGHRS, CDR2 YFSETQ, per germline. CDR3 amino acids: CASSAWGRMNTEAFF. The CDR3 DNA is TGCGCCAGCAGTGCTTGGGGACGGATGAACACTGAAGCTTTCTTT.

The CDR3 loop is CASSLEPGGGTEAFF. In nucleotides, the CDR3 is TGCGCCAGCAGCTTGGAACCAGGGGGAGGCACTGAAGCTTTCTTT. The genes are TRBV5-1 and TRBJ1-1, with TRBD1 identical over 7 bases. CDR3 length equals 15 residues. Per the germline V gene, CDR1 is SGHRS and CDR2 is YFSETQ. After removal of 0 bases from V and 4 bases from J, the junction contained 6 bases not matched to a gene.

The chain employs TRBV18 and TRBJ1-5, with TRBD1 matching over 10 bases. The length of the CDR3 is 16 residues. Germline assignment: CDR1 KGHSH and CDR2 LQKENI. Trimming took 3 bases from V and 0 from J; bases not matched to a gene: 2. The CDR3, as DNA: TGTGCCAGCTCACCGGACAGGGGGAGTAGCAATCAGCCCCAGCATTTT. Residues: CASSPDRGSSNQPQHF.

This clone was seen only a few times. The genes are TRBV10-2 and TRBJ1-1; 10 nucleotides match TRBD1. The length of the CDR3 is 15 residues. With 4 bases clipped from V and 1 base from J, the junction kept 3 bases outside the gene matches. Germline loops: CDR1 WSHSY, CDR2 SAAADI. CDR3 nucleotides: TGCGCCAGCAGTGGTAGGGACAGGGGGAACACTGAAGCTTTCTTT. Translated, it gives CASSGRDRGNTEAFF.

This chain uses TRBV7-2 with TRBJ2-1; 8 positions agree with TRBD2. V lost 2 bases and J lost 7; bases outside the gene matches: 10. This CDR3 comprises 16 residues. Germline V CDR1 and CDR2: SGHTA, FQGNSA. DNA of the CDR3: TGTGCCAGCAGCTTACGCAACGGGGGGGCAGGGAATGAGCAGTTCTTC. It specifies CASSLRNGGAGNEQFF.

For the CDR3, the DNA is TGTGCCACCACCGGGACAGGGTCGACAGATACGCAGTATTTT. Protein sequence: CATTGTGSTDTQYF. The V call is TRBV24-1, the J call TRBJ2-3; 9 bases align to TRBD1. CDR1 is KGHDR and CDR2 is SFDVKD in the germline V gene. The CDR3 totals 14 residues. The junction had 5 bases not matched to a gene; V was cut back by 8 bases and J by 3 bases.

A single count supports this clone. This chain connects TRBV18 to TRBJ1-1; possible D gene TRBD1, 5 bases. Germline CDR1 is KGHSH and CDR2 is LQKENI. CDR3 length equals 14 residues. Trimming pared 1 base from V and 4 bases from J, leaving 10 bases between. The CDR3 loop is CASSPRGPGTEAFF. The CDR3 region has the DNA TGTGCCAGCTCACCACGGGGACCAGGCACTGAAGCTTTCTTT.

The V gene is TRBV4-3, the J gene TRBJ2-5, with a weak D call TRBD2 (5 bases). This CDR3 has 15 residues. With 0 bases removed from V and 3 bases from J, the gap between germline ends came to 11 bases. The germline V gene has CDR1 LGHNA and CDR2 YSLEER. CDR3: CASSQDLRAEETQYF. CDR3 DNA sequence: TGCGCCAGCAGCCAAGATCTGAGGGCGGAAGAGACCCAGTACTTC.

This clone was observed once. The rearrangement joins TRBV6-6 to TRBJ1-3; 8 nucleotides line up with TRBD1. CDR1 MNHNY and CDR2 SVGAGI come from the germline V gene (reference sequence). The CDR3 runs to 16 residues. Trimming took 8 bases from V and 0 from J; bases not matched to a gene: 9. Here the CDR3 DNA reads TGTGCCAGCCTCGCGGACAGGGCCATCTCTGGAAACACCATATATTTT. Its protein is CASLADRAISGNTIYF.